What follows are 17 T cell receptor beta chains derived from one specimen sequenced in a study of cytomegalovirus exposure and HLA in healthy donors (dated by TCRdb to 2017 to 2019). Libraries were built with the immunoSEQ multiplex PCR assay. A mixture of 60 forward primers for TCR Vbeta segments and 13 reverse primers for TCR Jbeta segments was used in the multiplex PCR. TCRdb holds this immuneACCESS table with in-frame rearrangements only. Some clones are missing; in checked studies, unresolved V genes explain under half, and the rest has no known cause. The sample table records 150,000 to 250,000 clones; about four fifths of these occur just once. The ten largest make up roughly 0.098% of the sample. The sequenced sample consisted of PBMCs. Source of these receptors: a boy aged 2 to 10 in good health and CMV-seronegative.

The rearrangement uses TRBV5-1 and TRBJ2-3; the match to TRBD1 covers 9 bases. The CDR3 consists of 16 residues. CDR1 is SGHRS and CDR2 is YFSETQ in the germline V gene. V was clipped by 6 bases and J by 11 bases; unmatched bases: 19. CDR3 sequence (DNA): TGCGCCAGCAAACCGACAGGGGGATTCACGGGGGAAAGGCAGTATTTT. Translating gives CASKPTGGFTGERQYF.

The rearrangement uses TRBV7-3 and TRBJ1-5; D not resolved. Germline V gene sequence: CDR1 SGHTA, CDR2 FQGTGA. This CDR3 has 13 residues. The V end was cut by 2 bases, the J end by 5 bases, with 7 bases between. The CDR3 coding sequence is TGTGCCAGCAGCTTAGGCCCCGATCAGCCCCAGCATTTT. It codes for CASSLGPDQPQHF.

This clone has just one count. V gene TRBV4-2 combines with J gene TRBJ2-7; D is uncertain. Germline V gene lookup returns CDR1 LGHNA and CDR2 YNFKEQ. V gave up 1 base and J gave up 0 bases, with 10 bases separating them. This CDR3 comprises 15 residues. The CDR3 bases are TGTGCCAGCAGCCAAGGAGTAACTCACTCCTACGAGCAGTACTTC. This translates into CASSQGVTHSYEQYF.

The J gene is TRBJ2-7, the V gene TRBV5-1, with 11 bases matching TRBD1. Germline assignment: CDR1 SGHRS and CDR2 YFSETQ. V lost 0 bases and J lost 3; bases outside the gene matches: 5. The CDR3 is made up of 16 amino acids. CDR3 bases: TGCGCCAGCAGCTTGGGTGGGACAGGGGGAAACTACGAGCAGTACTTC. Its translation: CASSLGGTGGNYEQYF.

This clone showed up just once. The CDR3 DNA is TGTGCCAGCAGCTTAGTGGTGGGGCTGAGCACAGATACGCAGTATTTT. Protein product: CASSLVVGLSTDTQYF. The V gene is TRBV7-2, the J gene TRBJ2-3; perhaps TRBD1 as D (5 bases). Germline CDR1 is SGHTA and CDR2 is FQGNSA. V lost 1 base to trimming and J lost 0 bases, with 11 bases between them. The CDR3 is 16 residues long. Full variable domain (rest looked up from reference TRBV7-2 and TRBJ2-3): GAGVSQSPSNKVTEKGKDVELRCDPISGHTALYWYRQSLGQGLEFLIYFQGNSAPDKSGLPSDRFSAERTGGSVSTLTIQRTQQEDSAVYLCASSLVVGLSTDTQYFGPGTRLTVL.

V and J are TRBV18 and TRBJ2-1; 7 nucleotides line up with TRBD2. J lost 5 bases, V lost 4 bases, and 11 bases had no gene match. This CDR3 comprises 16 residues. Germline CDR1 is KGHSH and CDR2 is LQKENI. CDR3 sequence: CASSLHAPSGDNEQFF. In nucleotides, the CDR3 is TGTGCCAGCTCACTACACGCCCCCAGCGGGGACAATGAGCAGTTCTTC.

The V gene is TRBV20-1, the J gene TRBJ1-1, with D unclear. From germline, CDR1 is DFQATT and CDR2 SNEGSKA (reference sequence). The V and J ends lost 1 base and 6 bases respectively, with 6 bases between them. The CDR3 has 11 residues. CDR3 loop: CSARANSEAFF. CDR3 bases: TGCAGTGCTAGAGCCAACTCTGAAGCTTTCTTT.

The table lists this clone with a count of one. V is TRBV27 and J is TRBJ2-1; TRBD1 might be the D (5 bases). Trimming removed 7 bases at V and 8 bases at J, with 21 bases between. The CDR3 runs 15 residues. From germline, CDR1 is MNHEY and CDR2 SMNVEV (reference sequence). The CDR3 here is CASTPRWGRGHEQFF. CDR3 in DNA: TGTGCCAGCACTCCTAGGTGGGGCCGCGGTCATGAGCAGTTCTTC.

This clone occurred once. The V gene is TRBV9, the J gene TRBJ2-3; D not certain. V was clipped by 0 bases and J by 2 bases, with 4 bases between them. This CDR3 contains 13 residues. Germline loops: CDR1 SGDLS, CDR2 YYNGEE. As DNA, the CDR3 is TGTGCCAGCAGCGTAGAACTCACAGATACGCAGTATTTT. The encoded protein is CASSVELTDTQYF.

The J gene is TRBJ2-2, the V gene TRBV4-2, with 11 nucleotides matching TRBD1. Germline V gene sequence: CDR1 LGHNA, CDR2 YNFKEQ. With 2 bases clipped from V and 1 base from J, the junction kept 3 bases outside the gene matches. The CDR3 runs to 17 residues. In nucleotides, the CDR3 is TGTGCCAGCAGCCAACGGGACAGGGGGAGGAACACCGGGGAGCTGTTTTTT. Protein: CASSQRDRGRNTGELFF.

In DNA, the CDR3 is TGCGCCAGCAGCTTGGGGACAGGGGCTGGCTACACCTTC. Its protein product is CASSLGTGAGYTF. This rearrangement joins TRBV5-1 to TRBJ1-2; 9 bases agree with TRBD1. Per the germline V gene, CDR1 is SGHRS and CDR2 is YFSETQ. CDR3 size: 13 residues. J gave up 7 bases and V 0 bases, and 1 base lay outside the gene matches. The whole variable domain, remainder taken from reference TRBV5-1 and TRBJ1-2, is KAGVTQTPRYLIKTRGQQVTLSCSPISGHRSVSWYQQTPGQGLQFLFEYFSETQRNKGNFPGRFSGRQFSNSRSEMNVSTLELGDSALYLCASSLGTGAGYTFGSGTRLTVV.

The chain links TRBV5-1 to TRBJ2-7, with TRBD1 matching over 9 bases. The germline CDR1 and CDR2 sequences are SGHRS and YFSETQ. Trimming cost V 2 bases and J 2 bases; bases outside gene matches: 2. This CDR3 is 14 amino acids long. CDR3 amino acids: CASSFGTGPYEQYF. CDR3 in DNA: TGCGCCAGCAGCTTTGGGACAGGGCCCTACGAGCAGTACTTC.

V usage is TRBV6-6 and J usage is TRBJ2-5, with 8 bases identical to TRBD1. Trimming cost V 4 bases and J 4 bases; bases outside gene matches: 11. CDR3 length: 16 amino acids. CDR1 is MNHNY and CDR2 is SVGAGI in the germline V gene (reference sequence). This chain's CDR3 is CASSSARAGGRETQYF. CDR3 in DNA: TGTGCCAGCAGTTCCGCCCGGGCAGGGGGCCGAGAGACCCAGTACTTC.

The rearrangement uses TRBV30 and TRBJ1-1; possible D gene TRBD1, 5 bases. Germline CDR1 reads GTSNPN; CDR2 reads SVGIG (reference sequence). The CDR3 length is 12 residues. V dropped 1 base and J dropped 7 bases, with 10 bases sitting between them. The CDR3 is CAWSEQENEAFF. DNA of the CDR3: TGTGCCTGGAGTGAACAGGAGAATGAAGCTTTCTTT.

This CDR3 reads CASSLAGGPTDTQYF. CDR3 in DNA: TGTGCCAGCAGCTTAGCCGGGGGGCCCACAGATACGCAGTATTTT. The genes are TRBV7-6 and TRBJ2-3; tentatively, D is TRBD2 (7 bases). Trimming stripped 0 bases from V and 2 bases from J, with 9 bases between. Germline-derived CDR1 and CDR2 are SGHVS and FNYEAQ. The CDR3 contains 15 residues.

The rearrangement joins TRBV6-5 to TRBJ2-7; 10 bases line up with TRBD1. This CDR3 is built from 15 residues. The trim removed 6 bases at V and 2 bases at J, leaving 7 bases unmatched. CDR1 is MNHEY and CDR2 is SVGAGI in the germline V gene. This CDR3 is CASSELDRGTYEQYF. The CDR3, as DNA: TGTGCCAGCAGCGAACTGGACAGGGGGACCTACGAGCAGTACTTC.

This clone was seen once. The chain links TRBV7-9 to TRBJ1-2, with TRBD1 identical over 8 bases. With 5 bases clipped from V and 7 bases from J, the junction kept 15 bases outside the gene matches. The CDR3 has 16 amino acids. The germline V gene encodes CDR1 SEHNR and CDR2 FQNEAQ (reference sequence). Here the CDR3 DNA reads TGTGCCAGCAGCCGAGGACCGACAGGGGATGAATCTGGCTACACCTTC. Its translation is CASSRGPTGDESGYTF.